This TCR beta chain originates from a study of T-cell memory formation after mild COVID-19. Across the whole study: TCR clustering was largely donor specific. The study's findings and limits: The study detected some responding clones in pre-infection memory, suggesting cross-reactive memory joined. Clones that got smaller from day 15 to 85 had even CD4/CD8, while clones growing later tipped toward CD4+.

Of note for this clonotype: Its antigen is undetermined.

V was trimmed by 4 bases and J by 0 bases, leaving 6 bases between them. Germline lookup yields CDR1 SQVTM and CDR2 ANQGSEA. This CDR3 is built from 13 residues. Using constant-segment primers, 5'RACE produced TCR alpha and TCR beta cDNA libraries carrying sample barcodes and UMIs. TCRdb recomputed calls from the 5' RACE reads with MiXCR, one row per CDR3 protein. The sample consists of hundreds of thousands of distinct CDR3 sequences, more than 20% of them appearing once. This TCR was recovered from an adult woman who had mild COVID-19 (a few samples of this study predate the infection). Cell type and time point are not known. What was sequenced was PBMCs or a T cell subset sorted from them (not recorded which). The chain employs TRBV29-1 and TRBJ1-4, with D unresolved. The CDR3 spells CSVGQTTNEKLFF. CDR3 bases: TGCAGCGTTGGTCAGACAACTAATGAAAAACTGTTTTTT.